This T cell receptor beta chain was captured by sequencing in a study of stem cell transplantation in POMP-related autoinflammatory disease. Study details: Before transplant: CD4+ naive skewing, low CD8+ proportions, reduced cytokine secretion.

PRAID combined immunodeficiency and autoinflammation. As regards this clone: Its antigen is unknown.

This CDR3 has 15 residues. Looked up from germline, CDR1 is LNHDA and CDR2 is SQIVND (reference sequence). V was pared by 3 bases and J by 0 bases, with 2 bases of the junction left unmatched. TCRdb keeps only in-frame clones here, not all; method: immunoSEQ multiplex PCR. The sample has tens of thousands of clones; roughly 91% are singletons. Study-level points and caveats: In patients with PRAID, every analyzed T-cell subset tended to show lower diversity and higher clonality.

The rearrangement uses TRBV19 and TRBJ1-5, with 7 bases identical to TRBD1. The sequence derives from a human patient with POMP-related autoinflammation and immune dysregulation (PRAID). Some T cells may be provided by the graft donor. Material: CD4+ T cells from PBMCs, obtained after stem cell transplantation. CDR3 sequence reads: CASSIRQGSNQPQHF. Here the CDR3 DNA reads TGTGCCAGTAGTATTCGACAGGGTAGCAATCAGCCCCAGCATTTT.